This passage covers 17 T cell receptor beta chains from one sample sequenced in a study of T cell responses to AZD1222 COVID-19 vaccine. Here immunoSEQ multiplex PCR was the method, and the copy in TCRdb shows in-frame clones only, minus some. The sample holds about 86,000 clones, roughly nine tenths seen once. This specimen was peripheral blood, taken on day 0 of AZD1222 vaccination. The receptors were sampled from an adult in good health.

This chain connects TRBV4-2 to TRBJ2-1; 7 positions match TRBD2. CDR3 length equals 15 residues. V trimming: 1 base; J trimming: 9 bases; junction bases outside the gene matches: 9. Per germline, CDR1 LGHNA and CDR2 YNFKEQ. CDR3 sequence reads: CASSQGLAGGGEQFF. As DNA, the CDR3 is TGTGCCAGCAGCCAAGGACTAGCCGGGGGAGGTGAGCAGTTCTTC.

This chain joins TRBV18 and TRBJ2-5, with D tentatively TRBD2 (5 bases). Looked up from germline, CDR1 is KGHSH and CDR2 is LQKENI. There are 16 residues in the CDR3. Deletions cut 0 bases from V and 4 bases from J, with 15 bases between. The CDR3: CASSPPSLAVPETQYF. For the CDR3, the DNA is TGTGCCAGCTCACCACCGTCCCTAGCAGTCCCAGAGACCCAGTACTTC.

This clone has more than one count but fewer than ten. The chain is built from TRBV3-1 (or the pseudogene TRBV3-2) and TRBJ2-7; no clear D gene. The CDR3 totals 16 residues. Between the trimmed V and J ends, which lost 1 base and 0 bases, there was a span of 13 bases. The V gene's germline CDR1 is LGHDT and CDR2 YNNKEL (reference sequence). The chain's CDR3 is CASSQAKRTSSYEQYF. The DNA for the CDR3 is TGTGCCAGCAGCCAAGCCAAGCGCACGAGCTCCTACGAGCAGTACTTC.

The chain carries TRBV27 and TRBJ2-6; possible D gene TRBD2, 7 bases. Trimming took 6 bases from V and 0 from J, leaving 21 bases between them. This CDR3 comprises 19 residues. CDR1 MNHEY and CDR2 SMNVEV come from the germline V gene (reference sequence). This CDR3 is CASSPWGGATTSGANVLTF. Written as DNA, the CDR3 is TGTGCCAGCAGCCCTTGGGGGGGCGCCACCACCTCTGGGGCCAACGTCCTGACTTTC.

This chain uses TRBV9 with TRBJ1-6; TRBD1 matches at 8 bases. V lost 3 bases, J lost 10 bases, and 12 bases stayed unmatched. Germline CDR1 and CDR2: SGDLS and YYNGEE. The CDR3 covers 16 residues. CDR3 in DNA: TGTGCCAGCAGCGCGGGGACAGGAGGAGTGGGATCACCCCTCCACTTT. Its translation is CASSAGTGGVGSPLHF.

V is TRBV19 and J is TRBJ1-6, with D maybe TRBD1 (6 bases). The V end was cut by 3 bases, the J end by 10 bases, with 16 bases between. The CDR3 consists of 15 residues. The germline V gene has CDR1 LNHDA and CDR2 SQIVND (reference sequence). The CDR3 here is CASSISTGARSPLHF. The CDR3 DNA is TGTGCCAGTAGTATTTCGACGGGGGCGAGATCACCCCTCCACTTT. Full variable domain (rest looked up from reference TRBV19 and TRBJ1-6): DGGITQSPKYLFRKEGQNVTLSCEQNLNHDAMYWYRQDPGQGLRLIYYSQIVNDFQKGDIAEGYSVSREKKESFPLTVTSAQKNPTAFYLCASSISTGARSPLHFGNGTRLTVT.

The chain links TRBV3-1 (or the pseudogene TRBV3-2) to TRBJ2-4; no clear D. Germline V gives CDR1 LGHDT, CDR2 YNNKEL (reference sequence). The CDR3 loop spans 17 amino acids. V lost 4 bases to trimming and J lost 1 base, with 17 bases between them. CDR3 in amino acids: CASSPLLDPKAKNIQYF. The CDR3 DNA follows: TGTGCCAGCAGCCCCCTTCTAGACCCGAAGGCCAAAAACATTCAGTACTTC.

This clone has just a few counts. The J gene is TRBJ2-2, the V gene TRBV10-2; TRBD2 matches 7 bases. The CDR3 runs to 13 residues. The trim removed 7 bases at V and 3 bases at J, leaving 2 bases unmatched. The germline gives CDR1 WSHSY, CDR2 SAAADI. The CDR3 loop reads CASTGGYTGELFF. The CDR3 coding sequence is TGCGCCAGCACCGGGGGGTACACCGGGGAGCTGTTTTTT.

The rearrangement joins TRBV27 to TRBJ1-2; TRBD1 aligns across 8 bases. The CDR3 runs to 14 residues. Per the germline V gene, CDR1 is MNHEY and CDR2 is SMNVEV (reference sequence). The ends lost 4 bases at V and 4 bases at J; junction bases unmatched: 5. CDR3 region: CASSSRTGSYGYTF. The CDR3, as DNA: TGTGCCAGCAGTTCCCGGACAGGGTCCTATGGCTACACCTTC.

Details on this clone: Other DNA sequences in this specimen translate into the identical CDR3. The chain has TRBV6-1 and TRBJ2-7, with D unclear. Germline V gene sequence: CDR1 MNHNS, CDR2 SASEGT. The CDR3 consists of 11 residues. The germline V and J ends were trimmed by 1 base and 4 bases, with 2 bases remaining between them. CDR3 sequence (DNA): TGTGCCAGCAGTGAAGGGTACGAGCAGTACTTC. It translates to CASSEGYEQYF.

The chain combines TRBV24-1 with TRBJ2-1; 12 positions match TRBD2. The CDR3 covers 18 residues. V lost 5 bases and J lost 0; bases outside the gene matches: 7. Germline-derived CDR1 and CDR2 are KGHDR and SFDVKD. The CDR3 protein is CATSGRTSGASSYNEQFF. The CDR3 region has the DNA TGTGCCACCAGTGGGAGGACTAGCGGGGCCAGCTCCTACAATGAGCAGTTCTTC.

The chain recombines TRBV18 with TRBJ1-2, with 10 bases matching TRBD1. V trimming: 7 bases; J trimming: 8 bases; junction bases outside the gene matches: 22. This CDR3 contains 18 residues. The germline V gene has CDR1 KGHSH and CDR2 LQKENI. The DNA for the CDR3 is TGTGCCAGCTTGACCCCCGGGACAGGGGTACCCTGGAAGTCGGGCTACACCTTC. Protein product: CASLTPGTGVPWKSGYTF.

The J gene is TRBJ1-5, the V gene TRBV7-2; possible D gene TRBD1, 5 bases. The germline V gene has CDR1 SGHTA and CDR2 FQGNSA. V dropped 4 bases and J dropped 4 bases, with 8 bases sitting between them. The length of the CDR3 is 13 residues. DNA of the CDR3: TGTGCCAGCAGCTCCAGACAGAATCAGCCCCAGCATTTT. It translates to CASSSRQNQPQHF.

Notes on this clone: Germline is not matched at one junction end, which may reflect a read error. The chain couples TRBV7-7 to TRBJ2-2; D is unresolved. The CDR3 consists of 14 residues. Germline V gives CDR1 SSHAT, CDR2 FNYEAQ (reference sequence). This CDR3 reads CASSPPGDGGELFF. The CDR3 region has the DNA TGTGCTAGCAGCCCCCCTGGGGATGGCGGGGAGCTGTTTTTT.

This clone has more than one count but fewer than ten. This chain joins TRBV7-3 and TRBJ1-1; a possible D gene is TRBD1 (5 bases). The CDR3 contains 14 residues. From germline, CDR1 is SGHTA and CDR2 FQGTGA. V lost 1 base and J lost 8, with 14 bases in between. The CDR3 nucleotides are TGTGCCAGCAGCTTAAGTCTCGACAGAGGCGAAGCTTTCTTT. Its protein is CASSLSLDRGEAFF.

The CDR3 loop is CASNTRTVAYVPLHF. CDR3 DNA: TGTGCCAGCAATACCAGGACCGTTGCCTATGTTCCCCTCCACTTT. The V call is TRBV6-6, the J call TRBJ1-6, with D uncertain. Germline V lookup: CDR1 MNHNY, CDR2 SVGAGI (reference sequence). V was cut by 7 bases and J by 13 bases, with 23 bases left in between. This CDR3 contains 15 residues.

The chain uses TRBV19 and TRBJ1-2, with TRBD1 as a possible D gene (5 bases). Trimming left V 6 bases short and J 4 bases short, with 18 bases between. Germline V gene lookup returns CDR1 LNHDA and CDR2 SQIVND (reference sequence). The CDR3 loop spans 15 amino acids. The CDR3 nucleotides read TGTGCCAGTAGCTTCCCCGGGGCAGGGCCCTATGGCTACACCTTC. Protein product: CASSFPGAGPYGYTF. Filled out from reference TRBV19 and TRBJ1-2, the complete variable domain reads DGGITQSPKYLFRKEGQNVTLSCEQNLNHDAMYWYRQDPGQGLRLIYYSQIVNDFQKGDIAEGYSVSREKKESFPLTVTSAQKNPTAFYLCASSFPGAGPYGYTFGSGTRLTVV.